The T cell receptor (beta chain) under discussion was sequenced for a study of T-cell reconstitution after alpha-beta-depleted transplantation in children. In this sample, this clonotype turned up a few times. The CDR3 consists of 15 residues. Germline V gives CDR1 DFQATT, CDR2 SNEGSKA (reference sequence). The junction had 4 bases not matched to a gene; V was cut back by 0 bases and J by 3 bases. Unique molecular identifiers were incorporated into the prepared TCRbeta library. MiXCR, run by TCRdb on the PCR reads, gives a single entry per CDR3 protein. The table lists around 490,000 distinct CDR3 sequences, about an eighth of them singletons.

The sample was PBMCs, mostly from graft donor cells, taken 180 days after TCRalphabeta/CD19-depleted stem cell transplant. This chain uses TRBV20-1 with TRBJ2-1; 8 bases fit TRBD2. This TCR came from a female patient aged 2-10 years who had a stem cell transplant for aplastic anemia, so the T cells may come from the graft donor. CDR3 in DNA: TGCAGTGCTAGAGATAGCAGCGGGAGCTACAATGAGCAGTTCTTC. It encodes CSARDSSGSYNEQFF.